This T cell receptor beta chain appears in the sequencing data of a study of blood T cells in healthy people across ages. A J-beta primer mix and a sample-barcoded 5' primer were used in a second PCR of roughly 7 to 12 cycles. TCRdb passed the 5' RACE reads through MiXCR, listing each CDR3 protein once. The sample consists of roughly 1 million distinct CDR3 sequences, under 30% of them appearing once. This sample was also put to use in a study of T cells of mothers and their children.

The TCR sequence derives from a girl under 10 years old in good health. Material for sequencing was blood.

CDR3 DNA sequence: TGCACCAGCAGCCAAGCTACCGGGACTAGCGATTACGAGCAGTACTTC. It translates to CTSSQATGTSDYEQYF. V usage is TRBV1 and J usage is TRBJ2-7; the DNA was not compared with TRBD2, the D call given in the table. TRBV1 is noted as a pseudogene. The CDR3 totals 16 residues.